These 9 T cell receptor beta chains share one sample of origin, sequenced in a study of T cells in Graves' hyperthyroidism and ophthalmopathy. Researchers took RNA transcripts and amplified the TCR beta CDR3 regions from them. Using the HTBI primer set, a first-round RT-PCR was run on the TCR CDR3. A single record per CDR3 protein comes from TCRdb applying MiXCR to the multiplex PCR reads. The sample has around 620,000 distinct CDR3 sequences; 13% to 15% are singletons. Sequenced sample: blood. The source of these receptors is a young woman with Graves' ophthalmopathy.

The CDR3: CASSAPFRGRYYNEQFF. The CDR3 DNA reads TGTGCCAGCAGCGCACCCTTCCGGGGGCGCTACTACAATGAGCAGTTCTTC. The chain links TRBV7-9 to TRBJ2-1; either TRBD1 or TRBD2 may supply D (6 bases each). The V gene lost 5 bases and the J gene lost 3 bases, with 20 bases spanning the gap. This CDR3 comprises 17 residues. Germline lookup yields CDR1 SEHNR and CDR2 FQNEAQ (reference sequence).

This clonotype appeared once. A much larger clone is a single base away; this may be a read error. V gene TRBV6-1 combines with J gene TRBJ1-6; weak D call: TRBD1 (5 bases). V lost 1 base, J lost 0 bases, and 13 bases lay in between. The CDR3 spans 18 residues. Germline CDR1 MNHNS, CDR2 SASEGT. CDR3 protein: CASSEEAKGSSYNSPLHF. The CDR3 DNA reads TGTGCCAGCAGTGAAGAGGCCAAGGGGAGCTCCTATAATTCACCCCTCCACTTT.

The rearrangement uses TRBV4-2 and TRBJ2-7, with D perhaps matching TRBD2 (6 bases). The CDR3 sequence is 17 residues long. V dropped 2 bases and J dropped 1 base, with 18 bases sitting between them. Germline assignment: CDR1 LGHNA and CDR2 YNFKEQ. CDR3: CASSQISFRGSSYEQYF. For the CDR3, the DNA is TGTGCCAGCAGCCAAATCTCCTTCCGGGGGAGTTCCTACGAGCAGTACTTC.

The chain is built from TRBV9 and TRBJ1-4; 9 nucleotides match TRBD1. The CDR3 is 15 amino acids. The germline V gene has CDR1 SGDLS and CDR2 YYNGEE. J lost 11 bases, V lost 0 bases, and 8 bases had no gene match. The CDR3 nucleotides read TGTGCCAGCAGCGTAGCTCCTGCGACAGGGGGGAAACTGTTTTTT. It encodes CASSVAPATGGKLFF.

The rearrangement links TRBV9 to TRBJ1-3; D ambiguous. CDR1 and CDR2 from the germline V gene are SGDLS and YYNGEE. The CDR3 covers 13 residues. V was trimmed by 2 bases and J by 2 bases, leaving 5 bases between them. In nucleotides, the CDR3 is TGTGCCAGCAGCGTCCCCCCTGGAAACACCATATATTTT. Translation: CASSVPPGNTIYF.

This clonotype was counted many times. V is TRBV20-1 and J is TRBJ2-1; TRBD2 matches 11 bases. V trimming: 3 bases; J trimming: 7 bases; junction bases outside the gene matches: 11. CDR3 length: 16 amino acids. Germline CDR1 is DFQATT and CDR2 is SNEGSKA (reference sequence). The DNA of the CDR3 is TGCAGTGCTAGGGTTCTTAGCGGGAGGGCCAGGAATGAGCAGTTCTTC. Residues: CSARVLSGRARNEQFF.

This clonotype was found a few times. This chain joins TRBV29-1 and TRBJ1-3; D ambiguous. V lost 2 bases to trimming and J lost 0 bases, with 5 bases between them. The germline V gene has CDR1 SQVTM and CDR2 ANQGSEA. The CDR3 extends over 13 amino acids. The CDR3: CSVEWGSGNTIYF. The CDR3, as DNA: TGCAGCGTTGAATGGGGCTCTGGAAACACCATATATTTT.

This clonotype has at least ten counts. CDR3 loop: CASSFQGRNTEAFF. The CDR3 DNA reads TGTGCCAGCAGTTTTCAGGGTCGGAACACTGAAGCTTTCTTT. V gene TRBV12-3 or TRBV12-4 combines with J gene TRBJ1-1; D might be TRBD1 (5 bases). The CDR3 sequence is 14 residues long. V dropped 3 bases and J dropped 1 base, with 9 bases sitting between them.

This clonotype has at least ten counts. V gene TRBV10-3 combines with J gene TRBJ2-1; the D is unclear. The CDR3 is 14 amino acids. Trimming took 3 bases from V and 0 from J, leaving 6 bases between them. Germline V lookup: CDR1 ENHRY, CDR2 SYGVKD. CDR3 sequence: CAISDPISYNEQFF. CDR3 nucleotide sequence: TGTGCCATCAGTGATCCTATCTCCTACAATGAGCAGTTCTTC.